This T cell receptor (beta chain) originates from a study of blood T cell repertoires in COVID-19 (dated by TCRdb to the early 2020s). At the level of the whole study: The collaborator samples originated in the United States, Italy and Spain and spanned the acute and convalescent phases of COVID-19. The prospective study material was composed of cDNA or gDNA derived from T cells, B-cell-depleted T cells, or PBMCs. Deeply sampled blood TCRbeta repertoires from subjects exposed to, actively infected with, or recovered from COVID-19 were included in the dataset. The repertoires were released in a freely available public database meant as a resource for research on the immune response to SARS-CoV-2. The samples were drawn from the first 160 participants of the ongoing ImmuneRACE study and from over 950 subjects provided by 6 global collaborators. Nearly every sample came with metadata listing a de-identified subject ID, COVID-19 status, age in years and sex. HLA class I and class II types, where available, came from metadata supplied by the sample provider rather than from assay-based typing.

Enrolling through a virtual design, the prospective study's participants ranged in age from roughly 18 to 100 years and lived across about two dozen United States geographic areas. In the prospective study, cohorts were assigned on the basis of participant-reported clinical history obtained from a screening survey and a study questionnaire. Exposed participants had been in contact with someone with a PCR-confirmed or clinician-diagnosed COVID-19 case within 2 weeks of study entry. Each participant in the prospective study had whole blood, serum and a nasopharyngeal or oropharyngeal swab collected by mobile phlebotomists. Prospective study participants could optionally give additional blood draws and questionnaires over an approximately two-month period. Before DNA extraction, prospective study blood samples were shipped either frozen or at room temperature. TCRbeta CDR3 regions were amplified from genomic DNA by means of the immunoSEQ Assay, a bias-controlled multiplex PCR. The source study handled its data this way. Within the assay, amplification of reference gene primers was used to estimate how many nucleated cells each sample contained. Sequence reads were collapsed and filtered to measure the absolute abundance of every unique TCRbeta CDR3 rearrangement. Productive Simpson clonality was computed per sample as the square root of Simpson's diversity index over productive rearrangements. TCRdb obtained this table from immuneACCESS and retained in-frame rearrangements with V and J assigned. These tables miss some clones; where compared with another copy, unresolved V genes account for less than half of the shortfall, and the remainder is unexplained. The V and J calls and the clone size are those of that table, but D and trimming were determined from the DNA. The sample table lists around 150,000 clones, 80% to 85% of them with a count of one. The top ten hold about 5% of the sample.

Trimming takes 8 bases off V and 1 base off J; junction bases not matched to a gene: 6. According to the germline V gene (reference sequence), CDR1 reads LNHDA and CDR2 reads SQIVND. The CDR3 measures 15 amino acids from cysteine to phenylalanine. Just the 45-base CDR3 DNA is kept, in frame starting at base 1. Beyond this particular receptor, the publication reports: Clinical and demographic metadata were provided uncurated, with the amount varying by source and participant.

As concerns this clone: Its antigen has not been determined. No much larger clone exists at a distance of one base, and base qualities are not known.

This TCR was recovered from a man in his sixties or seventies who had been exposed to COVID-19. The rearrangement combines TRBV19 with TRBJ1-3; 9 middle bases align to TRBD1. The source material was PBMCs or T cells enriched from blood (not recorded which). The CDR3: CASATGGESGNTIYF. The DNA sequence is given as TGTGCCAGTGCCACAGGGGGCGAATCTGGAAACACCATATATTTT.